This T cell receptor beta chain was sequenced in a study of regulatory T cells in long-lasting Graves disease (dated by TCRdb to the early 2020s). The study in broad terms: To count as having persistent Graves' disease, a patient had to have received antithyroid drug treatment for over 5 years with TSH receptor autoantibodies remaining persistently positive. In the clinical cohort, patients with persistent Graves' disease had used antithyroid drugs for an average of around 10 years. The study was conducted in China and was registered as a clinical trial. A total of some 33 samples were covered by TCR sequencing, comprising approximately 13 persistent and approximately 20 newly diagnosed Graves' disease patients. Persistent Graves' disease patients were compared with newly diagnosed Graves' disease patients by peripheral blood TCR sequencing and RNA sequencing.

Taken with the paper, the label for time point translates to: persistent/refractory GD, antithyroid drugs over 5 years with positive TRAb. RNA was extracted from PBMCs in TRIzol for both TCR sequencing and RNA sequencing. The diagnosis of Graves' disease was made according to American Thyroid Association guidelines. The patients came from an endocrinology department in Xi'an, China. Each patient gave about 10 milliliters of peripheral blood, collected in an EDTA anticoagulant tube. Ficoll Paque Plus density gradient separation was used to isolate PBMCs, and no further T cell sorting was done. RNA quality was checked with an Agilent 2100 Bioanalyzer and agarose gel, and concentration with a NanoDrop 2000. The library relied on multiplex PCR. The instrument was an Illumina HiSeq 4000. CDR3 regions were amplified by Arm-PCR with iRepertoire HTBI primers to construct TCR beta libraries. Before sequencing, the PCR products went through gel purification. On the authors' methods: Gene usage analysis of CDR3 amino acid clonotypes used the 62 TRBV and 11 to 15 TRBJ segments found across samples. COPE and FqMerger were used to merge filtered high-quality paired reads into contigs. BLAST was used to align contigs to the IMGT TRBV, TRBD and TRBJ reference genes, and CDR3 was defined following IMGT. Highly expanded clones were defined as clonotypes with a frequency above 0.1%. Shannon entropy served as the measure of repertoire diversity, while the Gini coefficient captured V-J evenness. A clonotype was considered public if more than one individual shared it. TCRdb reprocessing: public reads trimmed at Q25 with fastp, clones called with MiXCR, in-frame beta chains kept. Every CDR3 protein is listed once, alongside the most common genes and DNA of its rows. Here the V and J calls rest on TCRdb's processing, not on the authors' analysis. This sample is represented by about 470,000 distinct CDR3 sequences; 20% of them were singletons. The biggest ten clones account for 7% to 10% of the sample.

Results and caveats for the whole study, not just this receptor: Sequencing and analysis were limited to the TCR beta chain. Lower TCR Shannon entropy and fewer highly expanded clones were observed in persistent Graves' disease patients than in newly diagnosed patients, which suggested clonal expansion. The authors noted that the small sample size was a limitation that may lower accuracy. More public clonotypes were shared among persistent patients (over 2,500) than among newly diagnosed patients (approximately 1,000). Peripheral blood alone was examined, since thyroid tissue, which constituted the primary lesion, could not be accessed. Persistent disease showed preferential use of TRBV28, TRBJ1-2 and TRBJ2-5, whereas newly diagnosed disease favored TRBV20-1 and TRBJ2-1.

This clonotype has a count of ten or more. Its binding antigen is unknown. Nothing much larger sits one base from this clone, and base qualities are not available. The germline V gene supplies CDR1 SGHDT and CDR2 YYEEEE. Spanning cysteine to phenylalanine, the CDR3 consists of 14 amino acids. Only the CDR3 region is kept as DNA, spanning 42 bases read in frame from base 1. The sample consisted of peripheral blood mononuclear cells (PBMCs), taken when the disease was refractory, from a patient treated with antithyroid drugs. The chain is assembled from TRBV5-6 and TRBJ2-7; TRBD1 could be the D gene, as 5 bases match. The J call may be mistaken, given a closer DNA end match to TRBJ2-5. The TCR sequence derives from a female donor with Graves disease. The CDR3 reads as follows: CASSLGTLGETQYF. At the DNA level, the sequence is TGTGCCAGCAGCTTGGGGACACTGGGGGAGACCCAGTACTTC.